One sample yielded the 19 T cell receptor beta chains listed below, sequenced in a study of T cell repertoires in ileal Crohn's disease. Sequencing used immunoSEQ multiplex PCR; TCRdb keeps in-frame clones, though not all of them. The sample holds 4,500 to 7,000 clones; 80% are singletons and the top ten take approximately 40%. As to time point: inflamed ileum from the surgical specimen. Sequencing used ileal tissue. The receptors shown here come from an adult with Crohn's disease.

V gene TRBV21-1 combines with J gene TRBJ2-5; no DNA check was done on the table's D call, TRBD1. TRBV21-1 is assigned pseudogene status. The CDR3 totals 14 residues. CDR3 sequence (DNA): TGTGCCAGCAGCTTTCTACAGGGTAGGGAGACCCAGTACTTC. Its protein is CASSFLQGRETQYF.

The rearrangement links TRBV4-2 to TRBJ1-6; 8 bases map to TRBD1. CDR1 and CDR2 (germline): LGHNA, YNFKEQ. V shed 6 bases and J 5 bases; nucleotides not matched to a gene: 3. The CDR3 extends over 14 amino acids. CDR3 DNA: TGTGCCAGCAGACCGGGACAGGATAATTCACCCCTCCACTTT. It codes for CASRPGQDNSPLHF.

V gene TRBV11-3 combines with J gene TRBJ2-2; D might be TRBD1 (6 bases). V was cut by 4 bases and J by 6 bases, with 9 bases left in between. CDR1 and CDR2 (germline): SGHNT, YENEEA. The CDR3 covers 13 residues. The DNA for the CDR3 is TGTGCCAGCAGCTCTCAGGGGTCCGGGGAGCTGTTTTTT. Translating gives CASSSQGSGELFF.

The V and J genes are TRBV5-4 and TRBJ2-1; 10 bases fit TRBD1. This CDR3 has 15 residues. The germline V gene encodes CDR1 SGHNT and CDR2 YYREEE (reference sequence). V lost 5 bases, J lost 5 bases, and 7 bases stayed unmatched. This CDR3 is CASRKGGTGDNEQFF. Here the CDR3 DNA reads TGTGCCAGCAGAAAGGGGGGGACAGGGGACAATGAGCAGTTCTTC.

The rearrangement joins TRBV6-1 to TRBJ2-3; TRBD2 might be the D (5 bases). The length of the CDR3 is 15 residues. Trimming removed 5 bases from V and 1 base from J, with 13 bases in between. The V gene's germline CDR1 is MNHNS and CDR2 SASEGT. The CDR3 reads CASSPYRRGTDTQYF. The CDR3 coding sequence is TGTGCCAGCAGTCCCTATCGGCGGGGCACAGATACGCAGTATTTT.

CDR3 coding DNA: TGTGCCAGCAGTACAGGGGGTGTAAACACCATATATTTT. It codes for CASSTGGVNTIYF. The chain joins TRBV27 to TRBJ1-3, with 8 positions matching TRBD1. In germline, CDR1 is MNHEY, CDR2 SMNVEV (reference sequence). This CDR3 contains 13 residues. The trim removed 5 bases at V and 6 bases at J, leaving 3 bases unmatched.

V is TRBV28 and J is TRBJ1-1; no clear D gene. The V end was cut by 3 bases, the J end by 6 bases, with 11 bases between. Germline CDR1 and CDR2: MDHEN and SYDVKM. The CDR3 extends over 13 amino acids. This chain's CDR3 is CASSLARTSEAFF. In nucleotides, the CDR3 is TGTGCCAGCAGTTTGGCTCGGACCTCTGAAGCTTTCTTT.

J is TRBJ2-7 and V is TRBV5-8, with D unclear. The CDR3 totals 14 residues. Germline V gives CDR1 SGHTS, CDR2 YDEGEE. V was cut by 4 bases and J by 6 bases, with 17 bases left in between. The CDR3 protein is CASSIPSGRTEQYF. The CDR3 coding sequence is TGTGCCAGCAGCATCCCGTCCGGCCGAACCGAGCAGTACTTC.

The gene calls are TRBV5-8 and TRBJ2-1; 11 bases agree with TRBD2. The germline V gene has CDR1 SGHTS and CDR2 YDEGEE. The CDR3 sequence is 15 residues long. V shed 6 bases, J shed 2 bases, and the junction held 4 bases outside the gene matches. The CDR3 DNA is TGTGCCAGCAACCTAGCGGGGGGCGCCTACAATGAGCAGTTCTTC. This codes for CASNLAGGAYNEQFF.

CDR3 residues: CSASWGDEQFF. In DNA form, the CDR3 reads TGCAGTGCTAGTTGGGGCGATGAGCAGTTCTTC. This rearrangement joins TRBV20-1 to TRBJ2-1, with TRBD1 as a possible D gene (5 bases). Germline V gene sequence: CDR1 DFQATT, CDR2 SNEGSKA (reference sequence). This CDR3 spans 11 amino acids. Trimming removed 3 bases at V and 8 bases at J, with 8 bases between.

This clone counts as medium-sized. The gene calls are TRBV7-2 and TRBJ1-6; perhaps TRBD1 as D (5 bases). The CDR3 totals 15 residues. The ends were cut back, 1 base at V and 7 bases at J, with 11 bases in the middle. Germline V CDR1 and CDR2: SGHTA, FQGNSA. CDR3 nucleotide sequence: TGTGCCAGCAGCTTAGATAGAGGGGACAATTCACCCCTCCACTTT. This sequence encodes CASSLDRGDNSPLHF.

Note on this clone: At one of its ends the junction is not consistent with the germline gene, which may arise from a read error. The rearrangement joins TRBV5-4 to TRBJ2-1; TRBD1 matches at 8 bases. The CDR3 has 12 residues. Per the germline V gene, CDR1 is SGHNT and CDR2 is YYREEE (reference sequence). The CDR3 loop reads CASSRDRNERFF. CDR3 DNA: TGTGCCAGCAGCAGGGACAGGAATGAGCGGTTCTTC.

This rearrangement joins TRBV18 to TRBJ2-7; D is uncertain. Looked up from germline, CDR1 is KGHSH and CDR2 is LQKENI. CDR3 length equals 11 residues. V was shortened by 5 bases and J by 3 bases, with 5 bases between the two germline ends. CDR3: CASSSDYEQYF. The CDR3 DNA is TGTGCCAGCTCATCCGACTACGAGCAGTACTTC.

The V and J genes are TRBV7-8 and TRBJ2-3; a possible D gene is TRBD1 (5 bases). CDR1 and CDR2 from the germline V gene are SGHVS and FQNEAQ. This CDR3 comprises 16 residues. Trimming left V 1 base short and J 0 bases short, with 11 bases between. The CDR3 reads CASSLGVQASTDTQYF. CDR3 bases: TGTGCCAGCAGCTTAGGGGTACAGGCAAGCACAGATACGCAGTATTTT.

V gene TRBV5-1 combines with J gene TRBJ1-2, with a tentative D call TRBD1 (5 bases). Germline V gene lookup returns CDR1 SGHRS and CDR2 YFSETQ. The CDR3 length is 13 residues. V lost 0 bases and J lost 12, with 15 bases in between. The CDR3 here is CASSLEAKGRNTF. The CDR3 coding sequence is TGCGCCAGCAGCTTGGAGGCGAAGGGGCGGAACACCTTC.

This chain joins TRBV19 and TRBJ2-7, with D perhaps TRBD1 (6 bases). There are 15 residues in the CDR3. Trimming removed 6 bases at V and 6 bases at J, with 21 bases between. Germline CDR1 is LNHDA and CDR2 is SQIVND (reference sequence). The CDR3 DNA sequence: TGTGCCAGTAGACCCCGCGCCGACAAGGGGGTCGAGCAGTACTTC. It codes for CASRPRADKGVEQYF.

This clone was seen a handful of times. The chain recombines TRBV9 with TRBJ2-3; no clear D. Germline assignment: CDR1 SGDLS and CDR2 YYNGEE. V lost 0 bases, J lost 0 bases, and 11 bases lay in between. This CDR3 has 16 residues. The CDR3 DNA follows: TGTGCCAGCAGCGTAGGTCCTACGGTGAGCACAGATACGCAGTATTTT. Translated, it gives CASSVGPTVSTDTQYF.

The chain couples TRBV18 to TRBJ2-7; D not resolved. Per germline, CDR1 KGHSH and CDR2 LQKENI. This CDR3 is 11 amino acids long. V was clipped by 5 bases and J by 5 bases, with 7 bases between them. CDR3 protein: CASSFQNEQYF. CDR3 in DNA: TGTGCCAGCTCATTTCAAAACGAGCAGTACTTC. The full variable domain, completed using reference TRBV18 and TRBJ2-7, is NAGVMQNPRHLVRRRGQEARLRCSPMKGHSHVYWYRQLPEEGLKFMVYLQKENIIDESGMPKERFSAEFPKEGPSILRIQQVVRGDSAAYFCASSFQNEQYFGPGTRLTVT.

This clone was found a few times. This rearrangement joins TRBV7-2 to TRBJ1-5, with D possibly being TRBD1 (6 bases). The CDR3 contains 16 residues. Germline CDR1 is SGHTA and CDR2 is FQGNSA. V lost 3 bases, J lost 1 base, and 13 bases lay in between. Here the CDR3 DNA reads TGTGCCAGCAGCTTGTCACAGGGTAGGAGCAATCAGCCCCAGCATTTT. Amino acids: CASSLSQGRSNQPQHF.